The rows below give T cell receptor beta chains drawn from one sample of a study of blood T cell repertoires in COVID-19. TCRdb keeps only in-frame clones here, not all; method: immunoSEQ multiplex PCR. The sample records over 200,000 clones, 80% to 85% being singletons. Sequenced material: peripheral blood. These receptors were collected from a man aged 35-49 years with acute or convalescent COVID-19. Both conserved end residues are part of each CDR3. D genes are given only for firm matches. Size tells how often a clone was seen (once, few, many) or the class of an expanded clone, and some rows leave it out.

V	length	D	size	J	DNA	CDR3
TRBV6-2/TRBV6-3	16	NA	NA	TRBJ1-1	TGTGCCAGCAGCCCTGCCCGATCTCGGGACAAGACTGAAGCTTTCTTT	CASSPARSRDKTEAFF
TRBV11-3	13	TRBD2	once	TRBJ2-1	TGTGCCAGCAGCCAGGGACTAGAAAATGAGCAGTTCTTC	CASSQGLENEQFF
TRBV7-2	15	NA	once	TRBJ1-6	TGTGCCAGCAGCTTAGAATGGGACTCCTCAATCCCCCTCCACTTT	CASSLEWDSSIPLHF
TRBV10-2	15	TRBD1	NA	TRBJ2-7	TGCGCCAGCAGTCGCACAGGGGGGAAATCCTACGAGCAGTACTTC	CASSRTGGKSYEQYF
TRBV9	15	NA	NA	TRBJ1-2	TGTGCCAGCAGCGCCCAAGAGGGGCGGGGCCCTGGCTACACCTTC	CASSAQEGRGPGYTF
TRBV3-1/TRBV3-2	17	TRBD2	NA	TRBJ2-1	TGTGCCAGCAGCCAAGACTTAGGACTAGCGGGAGTCAATGAGCAGTTCTTC	CASSQDLGLAGVNEQFF
TRBV11-3	13	TRBD2	once	TRBJ2-7	TGTGCCAGCTCTAGCGGGAGGGAGGGCGAGCAGTACTTC	CASSSGREGEQYF
TRBV21-1	16	NA	NA	TRBJ2-1	TGTGCCAGCAGCCTTGCCCCCCTAGCGGGAGTGGGTGAGCAGTTCTTC	CASSLAPLAGVGEQFF
TRBV18	17	NA	NA	TRBJ2-1	TGTGCCAGCTCACCATTAGGGCCGGGGTCTACATGGAATGAGCAGTTCTTC	CASSPLGPGSTWNEQFF
TRBV27	15	NA	NA	TRBJ1-5	TGTGCCAGCAGTTTAAGTGGGGGCGGGTCCCAGCCCCAGCATTTT	CASSLSGGGSQPQHF
TRBV7-2	15	NA	NA	TRBJ1-2	TGTGCCAGCAGCTTAGCGGCAGGGTATCATCAGGGCTACACCTTC	CASSLAAGYHQGYTF
TRBV6-5	14	NA	NA	TRBJ2-7	TGTGCCAGCGGGGCCAAACAGGCCTTCTACGAGCAGTACTTC	CASGAKQAFYEQYF
TRBV27	12	NA	NA	TRBJ2-7	TGTGCCAGCAGTTTTCCCGGGGACGAGCAGTACTTC	CASSFPGDEQYF
TRBV5-1	13	TRBD1	NA	TRBJ1-2	TGCGCCAGCAGCGGACAGGCTAACTATGGCTACACCTTC	CASSGQANYGYTF
TRBV6-5	15	TRBD2	once	TRBJ2-1	TGTGCCAGCAGCCCCGGGACTAGCGGGACCAATGAGCAGTTCTTC	CASSPGTSGTNEQFF